One sample yielded the 26 T cell receptor beta chains listed below, sequenced in a study of cytomegalovirus exposure and HLA in healthy donors. Use of 60 Vbeta and 13 Jbeta primers characterized the PCR. The data were produced by immunoSEQ multiplex PCR, yet TCRdb's version contains in-frame clones alone and is incomplete. This table holds under 250,000 clones, about 83% found once. The material sequenced was PBMCs. These receptors came from a woman aged 45-65 years in good health and CMV-seropositive.

This clone was recorded only once. The chain couples TRBV28 to TRBJ1-2; D might be TRBD1 (6 bases). The V gene's germline CDR1 is MDHEN and CDR2 SYDVKM. With 2 bases removed from V and 4 bases from J, the gap between germline ends came to 14 bases. There are 15 residues in the CDR3. The CDR3, as DNA: TGTGCCAGCAGTTTAGTGCAGGGGACCCTCTATGGCTACACCTTC. It specifies CASSLVQGTLYGYTF.

This chain uses TRBV19 with TRBJ2-3, with TRBD1 matching 9 bases. CDR1 is LNHDA and CDR2 is SQIVND in the germline V gene (reference sequence). CDR3 length: 15 residues. Trimming at V came to 6 bases and at J to 4 bases, leaving 8 bases not matched to a gene. In DNA form, the CDR3 reads TGTGCCAGTAGCACTCGGGACAGGGAGCCAGATACGCAGTATTTT. It encodes CASSTRDREPDTQYF.

The genes are TRBV4-1 and TRBJ1-1; maybe TRBD1 (5 bases). CDR1 MGHRA and CDR2 YSYEKL come from the germline V gene. The CDR3 contains 15 residues. V lost 2 bases to trimming and J lost 4 bases, with 14 bases between them. CDR3 loop: CASSQPNRFGTEAFF. The CDR3 DNA sequence: TGCGCCAGCAGCCAACCCAACAGGTTTGGCACTGAAGCTTTCTTT.

The chain has TRBV19 and TRBJ2-7; 8 nucleotides line up with TRBD1. The J segment lost 4 bases and the V segment lost 6 bases, leaving 8 bases of the junction unmatched. Germline CDR1 LNHDA, CDR2 SQIVND (reference sequence). CDR3 size: 14 residues. The chain's CDR3 is CASRDRVGEYEQYF. The CDR3 DNA follows: TGTGCCAGTAGGGACAGGGTTGGGGAATACGAGCAGTACTTC.

This chain uses TRBV5-1 with TRBJ1-1; 7 bases map to TRBD1. CDR1 is SGHRS, CDR2 YFSETQ, per germline. With 4 bases clipped from V and 11 bases from J, the junction kept 8 bases outside the gene matches. The CDR3 loop spans 12 amino acids. CDR3 region: CASSPNQGEAFF. Here the CDR3 DNA reads TGCGCCAGCAGCCCAAACCAGGGGGAGGCTTTCTTT.

V gene TRBV5-1 combines with J gene TRBJ1-1, with TRBD1 matching 7 bases. V was clipped by 5 bases and J by 3 bases; unmatched bases: 4. CDR3 length: 13 residues. Germline V gene lookup returns CDR1 SGHRS and CDR2 YFSETQ. CDR3 in amino acids: CASRPDRDTEAFF. The DNA for the CDR3 is TGCGCCAGCAGGCCCGACAGGGACACTGAAGCTTTCTTT.

This clone was detected once. The chain uses TRBV6-6 and TRBJ1-1; unclear D gene. The germline gives CDR1 MNHNY, CDR2 SVGAGI (reference sequence). The CDR3 is 15 amino acids. Trimming left V 10 bases short and J 0 bases short, with 18 bases between. DNA for the CDR3: TGTGCCACCCAACTGGCCCCGGGAATGAACACTGAAGCTTTCTTT. Translation: CATQLAPGMNTEAFF.

The V and J genes are TRBV28 and TRBJ2-5; 10 positions agree with TRBD2. The V segment lost 6 bases and the J segment 6 bases; nucleotides outside the gene matches: 7. The CDR3 consists of 14 residues. Germline values: CDR1 MDHEN, CDR2 SYDVKM. The CDR3 DNA reads TGTGCCAGCAGGGGAGCGGGGGGGCCGAAGACCCAGTACTTC. Encoded protein: CASRGAGGPKTQYF.

This chain uses TRBV7-9 with TRBJ1-4, with D unresolved. Between the trimmed V and J ends, which lost 3 bases and 7 bases, there was a span of 12 bases. The CDR3 is 14 amino acids. Per the germline V gene, CDR1 is SEHNR and CDR2 is FQNEAQ (reference sequence). The CDR3 coding sequence is TGTGCCAGCAGCTTCGGTATCACGGGTGAAAAACTGTTTTTT. It encodes CASSFGITGEKLFF.

The chain joins TRBV28 to TRBJ1-1; no firm D call. V was cut by 3 bases and J by 7 bases, with 9 bases left in between. This CDR3 has 12 amino acids. CDR1 is MDHEN, CDR2 SYDVKM, per germline. The CDR3 loop is CASSLVESEAFF. CDR3 DNA: TGTGCCAGCAGTTTGGTTGAGAGTGAAGCTTTCTTT.

A remark on this clone: Germline and junction disagree at one end, which may indicate a read error. V gene TRBV30 combines with J gene TRBJ2-3; 7 nucleotides agree with TRBD1. From germline, CDR1 is GTSNPN and CDR2 SVGIG (reference sequence). The CDR3 runs 13 residues. The CDR3 loop is CAWNRGETDTRYF. As DNA, the CDR3 is TGTGCCTGGAACAGGGGAGAGACAGATACGCGGTATTTT.

The chain employs TRBV28 and TRBJ1-2; 10 bases map to TRBD1. V shed 5 bases and J 4 bases; nucleotides not matched to a gene: 7. This CDR3 contains 15 residues. Germline loops: CDR1 MDHEN, CDR2 SYDVKM. In DNA form, the CDR3 reads TGTGCCAGCAGTCCCGGGACAGGGGCATTCTATGGCTACACCTTC. Protein sequence: CASSPGTGAFYGYTF.

Only a few counts were recorded for this clone. V and J are TRBV30 and TRBJ1-1; TRBD1 matches 9 bases. Losses at the gene ends were 4 bases for V and 6 bases for J; bases not matched to a gene: 3. Germline V gene sequence: CDR1 GTSNPN, CDR2 SVGIG (reference sequence). This CDR3 spans 12 amino acids. CDR3 coding DNA: TGTGCCTGGAAGCGGGACAGGGCTGAAGCTTTCTTT. Protein: CAWKRDRAEAFF.

The rearrangement uses TRBV5-6 and TRBJ2-2; the D is unclear. Germline-derived CDR1 and CDR2 are SGHDT and YYEEEE. This CDR3 is built from 11 residues. V was clipped by 3 bases and J by 9 bases, with 6 bases between them. The CDR3 here is CASSSHRELFF. CDR3 coding DNA: TGTGCCAGCAGCTCCCACAGGGAGCTGTTTTTT.

V gene TRBV6-6 combines with J gene TRBJ2-5; 10 bases are a match to TRBD2. The CDR3 consists of 15 residues. J gave up 8 bases and V 8 bases, and 14 bases lay outside the gene matches. Germline values: CDR1 MNHNY, CDR2 SVGAGI (reference sequence). CDR3 region: CASFGLAGALVTQYF. Here the CDR3 DNA reads TGTGCCAGCTTCGGGCTAGCGGGGGCCTTAGTTACCCAGTACTTC.

The CDR3 DNA reads TGTGCCAGCAGCCAAGAAGATGCCCTCGCGGGGGGCACCTACAATGAGCAGTTCTTC. As protein: CASSQEDALAGGTYNEQFF. The J gene is TRBJ2-1, the V gene TRBV14; 8 bases line up with TRBD2. Germline CDR1 is SGHDN and CDR2 is FVKESK. The J segment lost 2 bases and the V segment lost 0 bases, leaving 12 bases of the junction unmatched. The CDR3 totals 19 residues.

The rearrangement joins TRBV4-1 to TRBJ2-2; tentative D call: TRBD2 (5 bases). CDR1 and CDR2 from the germline V gene are MGHRA and YSYEKL. The V end was cut by 0 bases, the J end by 6 bases, with 8 bases between. The length of the CDR3 is 14 residues. The CDR3 DNA follows: TGCGCCAGCAGCCAAGATCAGAGGGCCGGGGAGCTGTTTTTT. This sequence encodes CASSQDQRAGELFF.

The rearrangement joins TRBV19 to TRBJ1-2, with D possibly being TRBD1 (6 bases). The CDR3 has 13 amino acids. Trimming pared 6 bases from V and 4 bases from J, leaving 12 bases between. CDR1 LNHDA and CDR2 SQIVND come from the germline V gene (reference sequence). The CDR3 is CASRDSLAYGYTF. In DNA, the CDR3 is TGTGCCAGTAGGGACAGTCTGGCCTATGGCTACACCTTC.

This clone occurred once. The rearrangement links TRBV27 to TRBJ2-7, with 8 bases lining up with TRBD1. The trim removed 4 bases at V and 6 bases at J, leaving 14 bases unmatched. The CDR3 is made up of 16 amino acids. The germline gives CDR1 MNHEY, CDR2 SMNVEV (reference sequence). The CDR3 region has the DNA TGTGCCAGCAGTTCCAACCCAGGGGGCGGTTCGATCGAGCAGTACTTC. Translating gives CASSSNPGGGSIEQYF.

This clone came up once. The chain is built from TRBV5-1 and TRBJ2-2; D may be TRBD1 (5 bases). V was shortened by 6 bases and J by 2 bases, with 11 bases between the two germline ends. CDR3 size: 14 residues. From germline, CDR1 is SGHRS and CDR2 YFSETQ. The CDR3 loop reads CASTDRINTGELFF. In DNA, the CDR3 is TGCGCCAGCACCGACAGAATAAACACCGGGGAGCTGTTTTTT.

The rearrangement uses TRBV9 and TRBJ2-1, with 9 bases lining up with TRBD2. The V gene's germline CDR1 is SGDLS and CDR2 YYNGEE. The CDR3 runs to 16 residues. Trimming removed 2 bases from V and 1 base from J; junction bases left unmatched: 4. The CDR3 DNA follows: TGTGCCAGCAGCGTCCGGCTAGCGGGGTCCTACAATGAGCAGTTCTTC. It translates to CASSVRLAGSYNEQFF.

The V gene is TRBV18, the J gene TRBJ1-2; TRBD1 is a possible D gene (6 bases). The CDR3 extends over 12 amino acids. Germline-derived CDR1 and CDR2 are KGHSH and LQKENI. Trimming shortened V by 5 bases and J by 8 bases, and 12 bases separated the two germline ends. The CDR3 spells CASSAGDRGYTF. For the CDR3, the DNA is TGTGCCAGCTCAGCAGGGGATAGAGGCTACACCTTC. Looking up the rest from reference TRBV18 and TRBJ1-2 gives the full variable domain: NAGVMQNPRHLVRRRGQEARLRCSPMKGHSHVYWYRQLPEEGLKFMVYLQKENIIDESGMPKERFSAEFPKEGPSILRIQQVVRGDSAAYFCASSAGDRGYTFGSGTRLTVV.

The J gene is TRBJ1-2, the V gene TRBV9; TRBD1 agrees at 7 bases. Germline loops: CDR1 SGDLS, CDR2 YYNGEE. CDR3 size: 14 residues. With 0 bases clipped from V and 5 bases from J, the junction kept 4 bases outside the gene matches. The CDR3: CASSVGTGDYGYTF. The CDR3 nucleotides are TGTGCCAGCAGCGTAGGAACAGGGGATTATGGCTACACCTTC.

The chain carries TRBV5-1 and TRBJ2-3; 8 bases are shared with TRBD2. This CDR3 spans 15 amino acids. Germline CDR1 SGHRS, CDR2 YFSETQ. V lost 6 bases and J lost 1; bases outside the gene matches: 7. The CDR3 reads CASMLGSGGTDTQYF. CDR3 sequence (DNA): TGCGCCAGCATGCTCGGTAGCGGGGGCACAGATACGCAGTATTTT.

The V and J genes are TRBV11-2 and TRBJ2-7; 8 nucleotides align to TRBD1. This CDR3 has 14 residues. V lost 5 bases to trimming and J lost 3 bases; unmatched junction nucleotides: 6. The germline V gene has CDR1 SGHAT and CDR2 FQNNGV. The CDR3 here is CASSPRTGNYEQYF. The DNA for the CDR3 is TGTGCCAGCAGCCCTCGGACAGGGAACTACGAGCAGTACTTC.

The genes are TRBV6-5 and TRBJ1-1; TRBD1 is a possible D gene (5 bases). Trimming shortened V by 4 bases and J by 4 bases, and 16 bases separated the two germline ends. Germline V lookup: CDR1 MNHEY, CDR2 SVGAGI. This CDR3 region has 15 residues. CDR3 sequence: CASSSNTPGGTEAFF. CDR3 DNA sequence: TGTGCCAGCAGTTCCAATACCCCGGGGGGCACTGAAGCTTTCTTT.